These 30 T cell receptor beta chains were sequenced from one sample in a study of blood T cells in healthy people across ages. A second PCR of 7 to 11 cycles used a sample-barcoded 5' primer and a J-beta primer mix. TCRdb passed the 5' RACE reads through MiXCR, listing each CDR3 protein once. The table lists 750,000 to 950,000 distinct CDR3 sequences, about 28% of them singletons. This same sample was also part of a study on T cells of mothers and their children.

The sample was blood. The receptors were sampled from a woman between 40 and 50 years old in good health.

The chain joins TRBV25-1 to TRBJ2-3; D gene uncertain. Germline V gene sequence: CDR1 MGHDK, CDR2 SYGVNS. The V and J ends lost 2 bases and 4 bases respectively, with 7 bases between them. The CDR3 loop spans 13 amino acids. Here the CDR3 reads CASSEIISDTQYF. CDR3 nucleotide sequence: TGTGCCAGCAGTGAAATAATCTCAGATACGCAGTATTTT.

This rearrangement joins TRBV5-1 to TRBJ1-2; 9 bases fit TRBD1. The length of the CDR3 is 14 residues. Trimming took 4 bases from V and 2 from J; bases not matched to a gene: 3. The V gene's germline CDR1 is SGHRS and CDR2 YFSETQ. The CDR3 sequence: CASSDGTGNYGYTF. Written as DNA, the CDR3 is TGCGCCAGCAGCGATGGGACAGGGAACTATGGCTACACCTTC.

This clonotype was seen a few times. The V and J genes are TRBV3-1 and TRBJ1-2; no clear D gene. The CDR3 contains 16 residues. Between the trimmed V and J ends, which lost 4 bases and 4 bases, there was a span of 19 bases. The V gene's germline CDR1 is LGHDT and CDR2 YNNKEL (reference sequence). The CDR3, as DNA: TGTGCCAGCAGCCGGGAGCACACTCGGGTTACCTATGGCTACACCTTC. Its translation is CASSREHTRVTYGYTF.

As regards this clonotype: The junction departs from germline at one end; a sequencing error may be responsible. The V gene is TRBV6-1, the J gene TRBJ2-7; a possible D gene is TRBD2 (6 bases). Germline V gene sequence: CDR1 MNHNS, CDR2 SASEGT. The CDR3 extends over 14 amino acids. CDR3 bases: TGTGCCAGCAGTGAATGGGAGGTCTCCCACGAGCAGTACTTC. Translated: CASSEWEVSHEQYF.

As to this clonotype: Being one base from a much bigger clone, this may be a read error. This chain links TRBV6-5 with TRBJ2-5; D assignment may be TRBD1 or TRBD2 (5 bases each). The V gene's germline CDR1 is MNHEY and CDR2 SVGAGI. The CDR3 runs 13 residues. CDR3 in amino acids: CASSYSGRETLYF. CDR3 nucleotides: TGTGCCAGCAGTTACTCGGGCAGGGAGACCCTGTACTTC.

This clonotype was found many times. V and J are TRBV6-4 and TRBJ2-7, with no clear D. V shed 0 bases and J shed 3 bases, with 3 bases lying between them. Germline CDR1 reads MRHNA; CDR2 reads SNTAGT. The CDR3 contains 12 residues. CDR3 sequence: CASSDSFYEQYF. The CDR3 DNA sequence: TGTGCCAGCAGTGACTCCTTCTACGAGCAGTACTTC.

The V and J genes are TRBV5-1 and TRBJ1-1; maybe TRBD1 (6 bases). Germline V gene data show CDR1 as SGHRS and CDR2 as YFSETQ. Trimming cost V 4 bases and J 3 bases, with 16 bases left between them. The CDR3 has 15 residues. The CDR3 region is CASSLSRGADTEAFF. CDR3 bases: TGCGCCAGCAGCCTATCCAGGGGCGCGGACACTGAAGCTTTCTTT. The variable domain in full, with the rest retrieved from reference TRBV5-1 and TRBJ1-1, is KAGVTQTPRYLIKTRGQQVTLSCSPISGHRSVSWYQQTPGQGLQFLFEYFSETQRNKGNFPGRFSGRQFSNSRSEMNVSTLELGDSALYLCASSLSRGADTEAFFGQGTRLTVV.

This clonotype has ten or more counts. This chain connects TRBV13 to TRBJ2-7, with TRBD1 matching over 11 bases. There are 15 residues in the CDR3. The V gene end was trimmed by 5 bases and the J gene end by 2 bases; junction bases not matched to a gene: 5. The V gene's germline CDR1 is PRHDT and CDR2 FYEKMQ (reference sequence). The CDR3 loop is CASSEGQGVTYEQYF. CDR3 in DNA: TGTGCCAGCAGCGAGGGACAGGGGGTCACCTACGAGCAGTACTTC.

Here the CDR3 DNA reads TGTGCCAGCAGCTATGGACATGATCCCTACGAGCAGTACTTC. It is translated as CASSYGHDPYEQYF. This rearrangement joins TRBV7-9 to TRBJ2-7; maybe TRBD1 (5 bases). Per the germline V gene, CDR1 is SEHNR and CDR2 is FQNEAQ (reference sequence). CDR3 length: 14 amino acids. Trimming left V 4 bases short and J 2 bases short, with 12 bases between.

The chain is built from TRBV20-1 and TRBJ1-4; D perhaps matches TRBD1 (6 bases). CDR1 is DFQATT and CDR2 is SNEGSKA in the germline V gene (reference sequence). The CDR3 runs to 15 residues. The V gene lost 2 bases and the J gene lost 3 bases, with 13 bases spanning the gap. Here the CDR3 DNA reads TGCAGTGCTAGATCCTCGGGGGCATCTAATGAAAAACTGTTTTTT. Translation: CSARSSGASNEKLFF.

This clonotype was seen a handful of times. The chain uses TRBV29-1 and TRBJ2-2; D is unclear. The ends were cut back, 2 bases at V and 0 bases at J, with 10 bases in the middle. Germline V gene sequence: CDR1 SQVTM, CDR2 ANQGSEA. The CDR3 sequence is 15 residues long. This CDR3 reads CSVEFLGTNTGELFF. CDR3 nucleotides: TGCAGCGTTGAATTCTTGGGTACGAACACCGGGGAGCTGTTTTTT.

This clonotype was seen many times. The V and J genes are TRBV12-3 or TRBV12-4 and TRBJ1-1, with 7 bases matching TRBD1. Trimming removed 5 bases from V and 5 bases from J; junction bases left unmatched: 5. The CDR3 is 13 amino acids. This CDR3 reads CASSKGALTEAFF. DNA for the CDR3: TGTGCCAGCAGTAAGGGGGCACTTACTGAAGCTTTCTTT.

V and J are TRBV19 and TRBJ1-1, with TRBD1 as a possible D gene (6 bases). The germline gives CDR1 LNHDA, CDR2 SQIVND (reference sequence). The ends were cut back, 4 bases at V and 0 bases at J, with 18 bases in the middle. The CDR3 has 17 amino acids. CDR3 in amino acids: CASSTLRGQGMNTEAFF. In DNA, the CDR3 is TGTGCCAGTAGTACCCTCCGTGGGCAGGGGATGAACACTGAAGCTTTCTTT.

The V call is TRBV2, the J call TRBJ2-4; D not certain. The V gene's germline CDR1 is SNHLY and CDR2 FYNNEI. This CDR3 spans 12 amino acids. The V gene lost 5 bases and the J gene lost 5 bases, with 7 bases spanning the gap. CDR3 region: CASSTHENIQYF. CDR3 bases: TGTGCCAGCAGTACTCATGAAAACATTCAGTACTTC.

The gene calls are TRBV12-3 or TRBV12-4 and TRBJ2-7; 7 bases agree with TRBD1. The CDR3 loop spans 15 amino acids. J gave up 4 bases and V 5 bases, and 11 bases lay outside the gene matches. CDR3 coding DNA: TGTGCCAGCAGTGCGCTACAGGGGTTGGGTTACGAGCAGTACTTC. It yields the protein CASSALQGLGYEQYF.

At least ten counts were recorded for this clonotype. This chain joins TRBV6-6 and TRBJ2-7, with D possibly matching TRBD2 (5 bases). There are 12 residues in the CDR3. CDR1 is MNHNY and CDR2 is SVGAGI in the germline V gene (reference sequence). The V and J ends lost 4 bases and 7 bases respectively, with 11 bases between them. The CDR3 DNA reads as TGTGCCAGCAGTTCCTGGCCGGGAGAGCAGTACTTC. Translation gives CASSSWPGEQYF.

This clonotype has at least ten counts. This chain uses TRBV29-1 with TRBJ2-7, with D possibly matching TRBD2 (5 bases). Germline V gene lookup returns CDR1 SQVTM and CDR2 ANQGSEA. The CDR3 extends over 14 amino acids. V lost 6 bases and J lost 0, with 15 bases in between. In nucleotides, the CDR3 is TGCAGCGTCGCTAGGACGGGGAGCTCCTACGAGCAGTACTTC. Translated: CSVARTGSSYEQYF.

This clonotype turned up a few times. The chain links TRBV2 to TRBJ2-2, with 10 bases matching TRBD2. With V trimmed by 4 bases and J by 6 bases, 2 bases remained unmatched. From germline, CDR1 is SNHLY and CDR2 FYNNEI. The CDR3 totals 14 residues. CDR3 nucleotide sequence: TGTGCCAGCAGTGGGAGCGGGGGGGCCGGGGAGCTGTTTTTT. Encoded protein: CASSGSGGAGELFF. Together with reference TRBV2 and TRBJ2-2, the CDR3 gives the full variable domain: EPEVTQTPSHQVTQMGQEVILRCVPISNHLYFYWYRQILGQKVEFLVSFYNNEISEKSEIFDDQFSVERPDGSNFTLKIRSTKLEDSAMYFCASSGSGGAGELFFGEGSRLTVL.

This clonotype was seen only once. The chain recombines TRBV29-1 with TRBJ2-7, with D perhaps being TRBD1 or TRBD2 (7 bases each). The last part of the DNA fits TRBJ2-5 better; the J call may be wrong. The CDR3 has 13 amino acids. Germline loops: CDR1 SQVTM, CDR2 ANQGSEA. The CDR3 here is CSVGQGGFGTQYF. Here the CDR3 DNA reads TGCAGCGTTGGGCAGGGGGGGTTTGGGACCCAGTACTTC.

The rearrangement links TRBV24-1 to TRBJ1-2; D call uncertain. There are 14 residues in the CDR3. V was pared by 3 bases and J by 6 bases, with 13 bases between. Per germline, CDR1 KGHDR and CDR2 SFDVKD. CDR3 in DNA: TGTGCCACCAGTGATCCCTCCATGCGCGATGGCTACACCTTC. Protein: CATSDPSMRDGYTF.

As concerns this clonotype: This clone may be a read error of a much larger clone one base away. The CDR3 does not end in the conserved phenylalanine or tryptophan, so this is likely a read error. V and J are TRBV6-5 and TRBJ1-2; D perhaps matches TRBD1 (5 bases). Germline CDR1 and CDR2: MNHEY and SVGAGI. The CDR3 consists of 12 residues. The V gene lost 6 bases and the J gene lost 6 bases, with 11 bases spanning the gap. For the CDR3, the DNA is TGTGCCAGCAGCCGGGGACGGGATGGCTACACCCTC. Its protein product is CASSRGRDGYTL.

This clonotype was recorded many times. V gene TRBV4-1 combines with J gene TRBJ2-1; D is uncertain. Germline loops: CDR1 MGHRA, CDR2 YSYEKL. Trimming left V 8 bases short and J 3 bases short, with 20 bases between. This CDR3 has 16 residues. CDR3 loop: CASGHRVDRRYNEQFF. DNA of the CDR3: TGCGCCAGCGGTCACCGTGTGGACCGACGCTACAATGAGCAGTTCTTC.

This clonotype was detected many times. The chain has TRBV7-2 and TRBJ2-1; a weak D match, TRBD2 (6 bases). The germline V gene has CDR1 SGHTA and CDR2 FQGNSA. The CDR3 has 15 residues. Trimming left V 5 bases short and J 4 bases short, with 15 bases between. The CDR3 DNA reads TGTGCCAGCAGCGCAGGGTTCGGGGGATACAATGAGCAGTTCTTC. Its protein is CASSAGFGGYNEQFF. The full variable domain, rest sourced from reference TRBV7-2 and TRBJ2-1, is GAGVSQSPSNKVTEKGKDVELRCDPISGHTALYWYRQSLGQGLEFLIYFQGNSAPDKSGLPSDRFSAERTGGSVSTLTIQRTQQEDSAVYLCASSAGFGGYNEQFFGPGTRLTVL.

This clonotype was found many times. This chain joins TRBV2 and TRBJ2-7, with D unresolved. The V end lost 3 bases, the J end lost 2 bases, and 14 bases lay between the germline ends. The CDR3 sequence is 15 residues long. The V gene's germline CDR1 is SNHLY and CDR2 FYNNEI. CDR3: CASSEWVGWTYEQYF. Here the CDR3 DNA reads TGTGCCAGCAGTGAGTGGGTAGGTTGGACCTACGAGCAGTACTTC.

The table lists this clonotype with many counts. The genes are TRBV29-1 and TRBJ2-3, with a weak D call TRBD2 (7 bases). The CDR3 totals 15 residues. The V end was cut by 2 bases, the J end by 3 bases, with 15 bases between. Germline CDR1 SQVTM, CDR2 ANQGSEA. CDR3 protein: CSVEHGGQATDTQYF. The CDR3 nucleotides read TGCAGCGTTGAACACGGGGGGCAGGCAACAGATACGCAGTATTTT.

The chain recombines TRBV5-1 with TRBJ2-5; weak D call: TRBD2 (5 bases). Germline V gene lookup returns CDR1 SGHRS and CDR2 YFSETQ. V was shortened by 3 bases and J by 4 bases, with 13 bases between the two germline ends. The CDR3 is made up of 14 amino acids. The CDR3 coding sequence is TGCGCCAGCAGCTCTTCGACCGGAGGAGAGACCCAGTACTTC. Translation gives CASSSSTGGETQYF.

This clonotype was seen more than once but under ten times. The chain links TRBV12-3 or TRBV12-4 to TRBJ2-1, with 7 bases aligning to TRBD2. CDR3 length: 15 residues. J gave up 6 bases and V 7 bases, and 12 bases lay outside the gene matches. This CDR3 is CASNRAGREGNEQFF. The CDR3, as DNA: TGTGCCAGCAATCGCGCTGGGAGGGAAGGCAATGAGCAGTTCTTC.

This clonotype came up a few times. The chain carries TRBV28 and TRBJ1-3, with a tentative D call TRBD1 (5 bases). CDR1 is MDHEN and CDR2 is SYDVKM in the germline V gene. The CDR3 length is 15 residues. Trimming left V 4 bases short and J 0 bases short, with 10 bases between. DNA for the CDR3: TGTGCCAGCAGTTCGACAGCTCTCTCTGGAAACACCATATATTTT. Translation: CASSSTALSGNTIYF.

This clonotype was found a few times. The V and J genes are TRBV7-9 and TRBJ1-4, with TRBD1 as a possible D gene (5 bases). V was trimmed by 6 bases and J by 2 bases, leaving 19 bases between them. The germline gives CDR1 SEHNR, CDR2 FQNEAQ (reference sequence). The CDR3 has 17 amino acids. CDR3 DNA sequence: TGTGCCAGCAGTCCGGAGGGGTTGGTTCCGACTAATGAAAAACTGTTTTTT. The encoded protein is CASSPEGLVPTNEKLFF.

In this sample, this clonotype turned up many times. The chain combines TRBV20-1 with TRBJ1-2, with D perhaps matching TRBD1 (5 bases). CDR3 size: 13 residues. V was cut by 4 bases and J by 2 bases, with 11 bases left in between. Per the germline V gene, CDR1 is DFQATT and CDR2 is SNEGSKA (reference sequence). Written as DNA, the CDR3 is TGCAGTGCTAAGGACACCCGAAACTATGGCTACACCTTC. It specifies CSAKDTRNYGYTF.